The rows below give T cell receptor beta chains drawn from one sample of a study of blood T cell repertoires in COVID-19. Assay: immunoSEQ multiplex PCR; the TCRdb copy retains only in-frame clones and omits some. Of 150,000 to 200,000 clones listed, over 70% are singletons. Sequenced sample: PBMCs or T cells enriched from blood (not recorded which). The receptors here all came from a woman aged 55-70 years who had recovered from COVID-19. The CDR3 runs from the conserved cysteine through the conserved F or W.

J gene	V gene	CDR3 protein
TRBJ2-1	TRBV7-7	CASSFSSGSYNEQFF
TRBJ2-7	TRBV5-1	CASSLGSNYEQYF
TRBJ1-2	TRBV7-2	CASSPGLGGRGYTF
TRBJ1-1	TRBV12-3/TRBV12-4	CASQKSTGPEAFF
TRBJ2-1	TRBV7-2	CASSLGGLAPYYNEQFF
TRBJ2-7	TRBV20-1	CSASVGQGGTSEQYF
TRBJ2-5	TRBV19	CASSPDRIRGQETQYF
TRBJ2-5	TRBV28	CASSFRGQETQYF
TRBJ2-3	TRBV4-2	CASSQVGGTDTQYF
TRBJ2-5	TRBV7-9	CASSLGGGVQTQYF
TRBJ2-2	TRBV7-3	CASSLMSGGTGELFF
TRBJ2-3	TRBV5-1	CASSLVPAGGTDTQYF
TRBJ2-1	TRBV7-2	CASSLAGGPYEQFF
TRBJ1-1	TRBV18	CASSPLSGATEAFF
TRBJ1-1	TRBV12-2	CASRSVDSRPEAFF
TRBJ2-1	TRBV10-3	CAISELAGSPRSSYNEQFF
TRBJ2-7	TRBV29-1	CSVSPGGQVMGEQYF
TRBJ2-2	TRBV5-1	CASSGPSGREANTGELFF
TRBJ1-1	TRBV3-1/TRBV3-2	CASSQVGGTGKFSTEAFF